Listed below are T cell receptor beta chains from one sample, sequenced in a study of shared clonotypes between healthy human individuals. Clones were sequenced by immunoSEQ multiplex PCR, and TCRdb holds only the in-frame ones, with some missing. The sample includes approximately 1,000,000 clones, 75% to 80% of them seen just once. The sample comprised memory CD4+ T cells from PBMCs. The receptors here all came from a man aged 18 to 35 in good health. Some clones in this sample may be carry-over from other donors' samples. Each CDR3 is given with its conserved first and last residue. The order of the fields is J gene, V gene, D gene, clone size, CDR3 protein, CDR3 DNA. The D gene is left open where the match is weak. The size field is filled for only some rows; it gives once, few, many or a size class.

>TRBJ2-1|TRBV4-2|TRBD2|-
CASSHGTRGDEQFF
TGTGCCAGCAGCCACGGGACTAGAGGGGATGAGCAGTTCTTC
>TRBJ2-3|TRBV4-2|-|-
CASSPFSGVGGDTQYF
TGTGCCAGCAGCCCGTTTTCGGGCGTGGGGGGAGATACGCAGTATTTT
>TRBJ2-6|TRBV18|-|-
CASSPSVSSRGANVLTF
TGTGCCAGCTCACCATCGGTCTCCTCTCGGGGGGCCAACGTCCTGACTTTC
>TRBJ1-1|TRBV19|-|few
CASIMNTEAFF
TGTGCCAGTATAATGAACACTGAAGCTTTCTTT
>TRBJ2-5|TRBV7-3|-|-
CASSLMGGKETQYF
TGTGCCAGCAGCTTAATGGGGGGCAAAGAGACCCAGTACTTC
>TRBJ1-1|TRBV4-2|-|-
CASSQVGGWSHTEAFF
TGTGCCAGCAGCCAAGTTGGGGGCTGGAGTCACACTGAAGCTTTCTTT
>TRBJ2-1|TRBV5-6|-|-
CASSLIRQDEQFF
TGTGCCAGCAGCTTGATCCGACAGGATGAGCAGTTCTTC
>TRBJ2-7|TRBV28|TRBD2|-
CASSGPGLAGPTSAYEQYF
TGTGCCAGCAGCGGACCGGGACTAGCGGGGCCAACTTCCGCCTACGAGCAGTACTTC
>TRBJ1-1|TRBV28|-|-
CASTYVKGVAFF
TGTGCCAGCACCTACGTTAAAGGGGTGGCTTTCTTT
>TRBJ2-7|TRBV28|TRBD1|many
CASSTTGTGSYEQYF
TGTGCCAGCAGTACAACCGGGACAGGGTCCTACGAGCAGTACTTC
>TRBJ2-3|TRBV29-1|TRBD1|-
CSVAVQGAGDTQYF
TGCAGCGTGGCGGTACAGGGGGCAGGGGATACGCAGTATTTT
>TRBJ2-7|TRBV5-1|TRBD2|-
CASRGGTSGVSSYEQYF
TGCGCCAGCCGGGGCGGGACTAGCGGGGTTAGCTCCTACGAGCAGTACTTC
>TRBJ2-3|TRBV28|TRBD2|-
CASAPWLAGVRDTQYF
TGTGCCAGCGCCCCTTGGTTGGCGGGAGTCAGAGATACGCAGTATTTT
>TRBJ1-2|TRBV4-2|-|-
CASSQDEGRYTF
TGTGCCAGCAGCCAAGATGAAGGGCGCTACACCTTC
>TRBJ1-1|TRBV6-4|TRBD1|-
CASSSRGPRDRGFGTEAFF
TGTGCCAGCAGTTCTAGGGGCCCCCGGGACAGGGGTTTCGGCACTGAAGCTTTCTTT
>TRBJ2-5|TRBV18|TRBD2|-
CASSPIRLAGSVYQETQYF
TGTGCCAGCTCACCTATCCGACTAGCGGGATCAGTGTACCAAGAGACCCAGTACTTC
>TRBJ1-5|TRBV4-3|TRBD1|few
CASSQVTGGNQPQHF
TGCGCCAGCAGCCAAGTAACAGGGGGCAATCAGCCCCAGCATTTT
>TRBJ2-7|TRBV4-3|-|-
CASSQDPSGARPYEQYF
TGCGCCAGCAGCCAAGATCCTTCGGGGGCACGGCCCTACGAGCAGTACTTC
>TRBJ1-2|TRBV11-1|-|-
CASSFGTYNYGYTF
TGTGCCAGCAGCTTTGGGACATATAACTATGGCTACACCTTC
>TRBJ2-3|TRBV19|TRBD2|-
CASSSRTSGGTDTQYF
TGTGCCAGTAGTTCGCGGACTAGCGGGGGCACAGATACGCAGTATTTT
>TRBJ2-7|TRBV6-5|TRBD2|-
CASSYDASGSYEQYF
TGTGCCAGCAGTTACGATGCTAGCGGGTCCTACGAGCAGTACTTC
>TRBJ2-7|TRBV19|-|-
CASSIATSYEQYF
TGTGCCAGTAGTATAGCTACTAGCTACGAGCAGTACTTC
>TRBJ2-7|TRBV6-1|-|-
CASSDYEQYF
TGTGCCAGCAGTGACTACGAGCAGTACTTC
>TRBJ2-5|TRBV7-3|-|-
CASSLGPRETQYF
TGTGCCAGCAGCTTAGGACCCCGGGAGACCCAGTACTTC
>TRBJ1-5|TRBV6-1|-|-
CASNKQGVSNQPQHF
TGTGCCAGCAATAAACAGGGTGTGAGCAATCAGCCCCAGCATTTT
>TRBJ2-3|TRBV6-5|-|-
CASRYSGLGTDTQYF
TGTGCCAGCAGATACTCGGGACTCGGCACAGATACGCAGTATTTT
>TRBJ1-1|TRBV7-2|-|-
CASRLGAGVAFF
TGTGCCAGCAGGCTCGGCGCGGGGGTGGCTTTCTTT
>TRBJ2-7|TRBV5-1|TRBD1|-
CASSNAGGNIYEQYF
TGCGCCAGCAGCAATGCAGGGGGAAACATCTACGAGCAGTACTTC
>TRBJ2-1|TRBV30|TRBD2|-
CAWTVSGRYNNEQFF
TGTGCCTGGACCGTAAGCGGGAGGTATAACAATGAGCAGTTCTTC
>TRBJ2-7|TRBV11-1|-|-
CASSPTGQASYEQYF
TGTGCCAGCAGCCCTACCGGCCAGGCCTCCTACGAGCAGTACTTC
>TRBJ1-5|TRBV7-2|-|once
CASSLVPGASSNQPQHF
TGTGCCAGCAGCTTAGTCCCCGGGGCGTCTAGTAATCAGCCCCAGCATTTT
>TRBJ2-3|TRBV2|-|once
CASNLEADTQYF
TGTGCCAGCAACCTCGAGGCAGATACGCAGTATTTT
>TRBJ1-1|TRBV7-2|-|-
CASSSKSNTEAFF
TGTGCCAGCAGCTCTAAATCGAACACTGAAGCTTTCTTT
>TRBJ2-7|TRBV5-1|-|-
CASSLAPREFWEEGYEQYF
TGCGCCAGCAGCTTGGCTCCGAGGGAATTTTGGGAGGAGGGCTACGAGCAGTACTTC
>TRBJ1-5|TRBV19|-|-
CASSPLGGQPQHF
TGTGCCAGTAGCCCGCTTGGGGGGCAGCCCCAGCATTTT
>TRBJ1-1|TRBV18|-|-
CASSPSTVNTEAFF
TGTGCCAGCTCACCGTCGACGGTGAACACTGAAGCTTTCTTT
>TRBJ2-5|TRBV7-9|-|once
CASSLIGAFGGLSVTQYF
TGTGCCAGCAGCTTAATCGGGGCCTTCGGTGGGTTGAGTGTGACCCAGTACTTC
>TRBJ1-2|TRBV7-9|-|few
CASSFRADGYTF
TGTGCCAGCAGCTTTCGGGCGGATGGCTACACCTTC
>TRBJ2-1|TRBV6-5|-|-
CASSYTERYSYNEQFF
TGTGCCAGCAGTTACACGGAAAGATACTCCTACAATGAGCAGTTCTTC
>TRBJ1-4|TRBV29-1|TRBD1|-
CSARTGNGNEKLFF
TGCAGCGCCAGGACAGGGAACGGTAATGAAAAACTGTTTTTT
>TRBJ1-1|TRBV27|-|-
CASGRVGHTEAFF
TGTGCCAGCGGCCGCGTCGGCCACACTGAAGCTTTCTTT
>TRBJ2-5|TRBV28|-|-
CASSPLSQGRKQYF
TGTGCCAGCAGCCCACTAAGCCAGGGCCGAAAGCAGTACTTC
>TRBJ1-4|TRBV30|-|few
CAWSALRARGEKLFF
TGTGCCTGGAGTGCACTCAGGGCGAGGGGCGAAAAACTGTTTTTT
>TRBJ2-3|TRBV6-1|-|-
CASRKTRSTDTQYF
TGTGCCAGCAGGAAGACTAGGAGCACAGATACGCAGTATTTT
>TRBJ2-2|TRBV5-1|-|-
CASSLAGLGEAGELFF
TGCGCCAGCAGCTTGGCCGGGCTAGGAGAGGCCGGGGAGCTGTTTTTT
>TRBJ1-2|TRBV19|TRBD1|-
CASSRDRGRNYGYTF
TGTGCCAGTAGTAGAGACAGGGGGCGAAACTATGGCTACACCTTC
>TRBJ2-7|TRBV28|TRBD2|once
CASTLAGLTYEQYF
TGTGCCAGTACACTAGCGGGCCTGACCTACGAGCAGTACTTC
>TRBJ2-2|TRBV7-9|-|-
CASSSWTANTGELFF
TGTGCCAGCAGCTCTTGGACAGCGAACACCGGGGAGCTGTTTTTT
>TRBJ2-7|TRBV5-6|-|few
CASSLYSPYEQYF
TGTGCCAGCAGCTTGTATAGTCCCTACGAGCAGTACTTC
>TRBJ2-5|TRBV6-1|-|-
CASSHDRNQQETQYF
TGTGCCAGCAGCCACGACAGAAACCAGCAAGAGACCCAGTACTTC
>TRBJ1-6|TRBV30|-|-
CAWSPKGTSARWSPLHF
TGTGCCTGGAGCCCTAAAGGGACTTCGGCAAGGTGGTCACCCCTCCACTTT